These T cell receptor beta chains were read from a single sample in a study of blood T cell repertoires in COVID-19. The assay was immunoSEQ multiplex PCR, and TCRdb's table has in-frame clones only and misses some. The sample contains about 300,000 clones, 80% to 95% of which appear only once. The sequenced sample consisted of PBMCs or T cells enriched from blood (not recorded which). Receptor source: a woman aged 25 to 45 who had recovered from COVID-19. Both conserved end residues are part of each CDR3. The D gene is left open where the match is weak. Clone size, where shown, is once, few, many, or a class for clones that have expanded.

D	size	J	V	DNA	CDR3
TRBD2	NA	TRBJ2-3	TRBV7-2	TGTGCCAGCAGCCCGCGCCGGCGGGAGGGCCTGACAGATACGCAGTATTTT	CASSPRRREGLTDTQYF
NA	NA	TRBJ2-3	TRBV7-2	TGTGCCAGCAGCTTAGACAGGAACACAGATACGCAGTATTTT	CASSLDRNTDTQYF
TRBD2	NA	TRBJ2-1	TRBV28	TGTGCCACCGGAGGCGGGAGTACCTACAATGAGCAGTTCTTC	CATGGGSTYNEQFF
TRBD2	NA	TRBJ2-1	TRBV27	TGTGCCAGCAGTTTTGCGGGAGTTGGAAATGAGCAGTTCTTC	CASSFAGVGNEQFF
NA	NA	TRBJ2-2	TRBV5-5	TGTGCCAGCAGCTTGGTAGTTACCGGGGAGCTGTTTTTT	CASSLVVTGELFF
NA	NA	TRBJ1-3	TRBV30	TGTGCCTGGAGTATTGACAGTTCCGCTGGAAACACCATATATTTT	CAWSIDSSAGNTIYF
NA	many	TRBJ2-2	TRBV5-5	TGTGCCAGCAGCGGGGGGTTAACCGGGGAGCTGTTTTTT	CASSGGLTGELFF
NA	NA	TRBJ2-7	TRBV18	TGTGCCAGCCGGTATACTAAGGGAGAAGATACGTCCTACGAGCAGTACTTC	CASRYTKGEDTSYEQYF
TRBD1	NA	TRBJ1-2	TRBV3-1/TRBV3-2	TGTGCCAGCAGCCGGGACAGGGGGCTTGGTGGCTACACCTTC	CASSRDRGLGGYTF
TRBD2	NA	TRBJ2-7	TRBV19	TGTGCCAGTAGCCGCCAGGGTAGCGGGTCTTACGAGCAGTACTTC	CASSRQGSGSYEQYF
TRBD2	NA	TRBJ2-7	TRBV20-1	TGCAGTGCTAGTCTAGCGGCGAACTACGAGCAGTACTTC	CSASLAANYEQYF
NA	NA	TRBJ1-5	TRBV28	TGTGCCAGCAGAACTAACACGGGGGGCGCGGGTCAGCCCCAGCATTTT	CASRTNTGGAGQPQHF
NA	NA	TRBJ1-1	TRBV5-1	TGCGCCAGCAGAATGGAGGGCCCTTCCGCTTTCTTT	CASRMEGPSAFF
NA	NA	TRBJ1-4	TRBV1	TGCACCAGCAGCCCCTCCCCCGGGACACCAAACTGGGGAACTAATGAAAAACTGTTTTTT	CTSSPSPGTPNWGTNEKLFF
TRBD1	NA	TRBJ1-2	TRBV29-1	TGCAGCGTCGAGGGACAGGGTTATGGCTACACCTTC	CSVEGQGYGYTF
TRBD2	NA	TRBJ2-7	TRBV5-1	TGCGCCAGCAGGGAGACTAGCCACAACTACGAGCAGTACTTC	CASRETSHNYEQYF
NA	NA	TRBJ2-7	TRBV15	TGTGCCACCAGCAGAGATGTGGCTAGTTCTATCGAGCAGTACTTC	CATSRDVASSIEQYF
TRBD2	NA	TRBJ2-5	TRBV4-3	TGCGCCAGCAGCCGCATCCCTCTAGCGGATCGTGATGAGACCCAGTACTTC	CASSRIPLADRDETQYF
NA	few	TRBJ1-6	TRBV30	TGTGCCTGGAGTGCCCAGGGGTTAGGCTCACCCCTCCACTTT	CAWSAQGLGSPLHF